The rows below give T cell receptor beta chains drawn from one sample of a study of identical twins. Each CDR3 protein is one row after TCRdb ran MiXCR on the 5' RACE reads. This sample has 640,000 or so distinct CDR3 sequences; roughly 6% occur once, and the top ten carry approximately 2%. What was sequenced was naive T cells sorted from blood. The receptor source for this set is a man between 18 and 29 years old in good health. Each CDR3 is given with its conserved first and last residue. Each record gives: J gene, D gene, V gene, clone size, CDR3 DNA, CDR3 protein. The D gene is left open where the match is weak. For some rows the clone size is stated as once, few or many, or as a class when expanded; others skip it.

TRBJ1-5 | TRBD1 | TRBV10-3 | many | TGTGCCATCAGTGAGTCGGGACAGGGGAGTCGTCAGCCCCAGCATTTT | CAISESGQGSRQPQHF
TRBJ2-1 | TRBD1 | TRBV6-1 | many | TGTGCCAGCAGATCCGGGACAGGTTACAATGAGCAGTTCTTC | CASRSGTGYNEQFF
TRBJ2-5 | . | TRBV6-1 | many | TGTGCCAGCAGCCAGGTTGGAAAAGAGACCCAGTACTTC | CASSQVGKETQYF
TRBJ2-1 | . | TRBV5-1 | many | TGCGCCAGCTGCATTGAGGCGACCTTCTACAATGAGCAGTTCTTC | CASCIEATFYNEQFF
TRBJ2-7 | . | TRBV6-1 | many | TGTGCCAGCAGTGTCAGGGGTTACGAGCAGTACTTC | CASSVRGYEQYF
TRBJ2-3 | TRBD2 | TRBV11-2 | many | TGTGCCAGCAGCCGACCTCCTGGGGGACTAGCGGGAGGGTCTAGCACAGATACGCAGTATTTT | CASSRPPGGLAGGSSTDTQYF
TRBJ1-6 | TRBD1 | TRBV7-2 | few | TGTGCCAGCAGCGTCGGACAGGGGTTCGATTCACCCCTCCACTTT | CASSVGQGFDSPLHF
TRBJ2-1 | . | TRBV5-1 | many | TGCGCCAGCAGCTTGGCCGCCCCTACCTACAATGAGCAGTTCTTC | CASSLAAPTYNEQFF
TRBJ1-4 | . | TRBV15 | few | TGTGCCACCAGCAGAGATAGGCCAGCAACTAATGAAAAACTGTTTTTT | CATSRDRPATNEKLFF
TRBJ2-6 | TRBD1 | TRBV6-5 | . | TGTGCCAGCAGTTACGGACAGGGGGTGCTCTCTGGGGCCAACGTCCTGACTTTC | CASSYGQGVLSGANVLTF
TRBJ2-3 | . | TRBV20-1 | many | TGCAGTGATGGGGGATCCTCGAAGGGCTACACAGATACGCAGTATTTT | CSDGGSSKGYTDTQYF
TRBJ2-7 | TRBD2 | TRBV28 | many | TGTGCCAGCAGTTCGATTACTAGCGGGAGCAACGAGCAGTACTTC | CASSSITSGSNEQYF
TRBJ2-1 | . | TRBV9 | many | TGTGCCAGCAGCGGACAAGGTCGGAATGAGCAGTTCTTC | CASSGQGRNEQFF
TRBJ1-1 | . | TRBV12-3/TRBV12-4 | many | TGTGCCAGCAGACCTGGGAGGGGGAGAGGCACTGAAGCTTTCTTT | CASRPGRGRGTEAFF
TRBJ2-1 | TRBD2 | TRBV20-1 | . | TGCAGTGCTGCTCCGACTAGCGGGAGGGGGAATGAGCAGTTCTTC | CSAAPTSGRGNEQFF
TRBJ2-1 | TRBD1 | TRBV11-2 | . | TGTGCCAGCAGCAAAAGACAGGGGGCCTACAATGAGCAGTTCTTC | CASSKRQGAYNEQFF
TRBJ2-5 | TRBD1 | TRBV6-5 | . | TGTGCCAGCAGTTTCCCCGGGACAGGGAGGGAGACCCAGTACTTC | CASSFPGTGRETQYF
TRBJ2-3 | TRBD2 | TRBV9 | many | TGTGCCAGCAGCCCCCTAGCGGCTAGCACAGATACGCAGTATTTT | CASSPLAASTDTQYF
TRBJ2-7 | TRBD2 | TRBV6-1 | many | TGTGCCAGCAGTGGTTTTCGTGAGACTAGCGTTCCCTACGAGCAGTACTTC | CASSGFRETSVPYEQYF
TRBJ2-7 | . | TRBV6-2/TRBV6-3 | few | TGTGCCAGCAGTCTGACAGCCATCTACGAGCAGTACTTC | CASSLTAIYEQYF
TRBJ2-3 | . | TRBV20-1 | many | TGCAGTGCTAGTTCAGTGGATACGCAGTATTTT | CSASSVDTQYF
TRBJ2-5 | TRBD2 | TRBV20-1 | . | TGCAGTGCTAGTATCCCTAGCGGGAGTGGGGAGACCCAGTACTTC | CSASIPSGSGETQYF
TRBJ2-1 | . | TRBV4-2 | many | TGTGCCAGCAGCCCGGGACACACACTTTATAAGAGCTCCTACAATGAGCAGTTCTTC | CASSPGHTLYKSSYNEQFF
TRBJ1-5 | . | TRBV29-1 | many | TGCAGCGTCGAGGATGGGAGGGATCAGCCCCAGCATTTT | CSVEDGRDQPQHF
TRBJ2-3 | TRBD2 | TRBV20-1 | . | TGCAGTGCTAGAGAACGGGGGGCGGGAGGGCCGGATACGCAGTATTTT | CSARERGAGGPDTQYF
TRBJ2-3 | TRBD2 | TRBV20-1 | many | TGCAGTGCTAGGCAGGATCGGGGACTAGACACAGATACGCAGTATTTT | CSARQDRGLDTDTQYF
TRBJ2-1 | . | TRBV20-1 | few | TGCAGTGCTAAGGGCCGGTCAGCGGCAGGTGAGCAGTTCTTC | CSAKGRSAAGEQFF
TRBJ2-4 | . | TRBV11-2 | few | TGTGCCAGCAGCTTAATGGCCAAAAACATTCAGTACTTC | CASSLMAKNIQYF
TRBJ1-5 | . | TRBV6-1 | few | TGTGCCAGCGTCCACAGGGACCCTGGGAGCAATCAGCCCCAGCATTTT | CASVHRDPGSNQPQHF
TRBJ1-1 | TRBD1 | TRBV29-1 | many | TGCAGCGTTGATCGATATGGACAGGGGTCGTACACTGAAGCTTTCTTT | CSVDRYGQGSYTEAFF
TRBJ2-1 | . | TRBV4-1 | . | TGCGCCAGCAGCCACGAAGGGAGTGATGAGCAGTTCTTC | CASSHEGSDEQFF
TRBJ1-1 | . | TRBV6-2/TRBV6-3 | . | TGTGCCAGCAAGGCCGACAGGATGAACAGTGAAGCTTTCTTT | CASKADRMNSEAFF
TRBJ2-7 | TRBD1 | TRBV9 | . | TGTGCCAGCAGTGCCACCGGGACAGGGGCGGACGAGCAGTACTTC | CASSATGTGADEQYF
TRBJ1-4 | TRBD1 | TRBV24-1 | few | TGTGCCACCAGGGCGAGCGGGACAGACAATGAAAAACTGTTTTTT | CATRASGTDNEKLFF
TRBJ2-7 | . | TRBV7-2 | many | TGTGCCAGCAGCTTAGTACAGGGATCCTACGAGCAGTACTTC | CASSLVQGSYEQYF
TRBJ1-5 | . | TRBV7-2 | many | TGTGCCAGCAGGGGGGGCTATAGCAATCAGCCCCAGCATTTT | CASRGGYSNQPQHF
TRBJ1-5 | TRBD1 | TRBV6-1 | . | TGTGCCAGCAGTGACCGAGGGGGCTATAGCAATCAGCCCCAGCATTTT | CASSDRGGYSNQPQHF
TRBJ2-2 | . | TRBV5-5 | . | TGTGCCAGCAGCCTGGTTGGGCCACCCGGGGAGCTGTTTTTT | CASSLVGPPGELFF
TRBJ2-2 | . | TRBV6-2/TRBV6-3 | many | TGTGCCAGCGGGGGCGCGAACACCGGGGAGCTGTTTTTT | CASGGANTGELFF
TRBJ1-1 | TRBD1 | TRBV5-5 | . | TGTGCCAGCAGCCGGACAGGGACCACTGAAGCTTTCTTT | CASSRTGTTEAFF
TRBJ2-2 | . | TRBV29-1 | many | TGCAGCGTTGAGTCCCCCACAGGGACCACCGGGGAGCTGTTTTTT | CSVESPTGTTGELFF
TRBJ2-5 | . | TRBV28 | . | TGTGCCAGCAGTCGCCCCCGCGTTGGAACCCAGTACTTC | CASSRPRVGTQYF
TRBJ2-2 | . | TRBV24-1 | many | TGTGCCACCAGTGAACACACCGGGGAGCTGTTTTTT | CATSEHTGELFF